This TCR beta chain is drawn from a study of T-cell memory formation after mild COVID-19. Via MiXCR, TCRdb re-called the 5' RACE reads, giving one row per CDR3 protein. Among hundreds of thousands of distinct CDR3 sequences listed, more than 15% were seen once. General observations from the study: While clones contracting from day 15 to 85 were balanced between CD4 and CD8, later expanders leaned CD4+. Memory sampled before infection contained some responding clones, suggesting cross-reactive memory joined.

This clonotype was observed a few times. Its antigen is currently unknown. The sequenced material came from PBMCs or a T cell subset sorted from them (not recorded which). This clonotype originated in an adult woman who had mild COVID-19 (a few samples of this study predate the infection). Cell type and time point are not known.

The CDR3, as DNA: TGTGCCAGCAGTTTTAGCGGGAGGGCCTTGTACCGCTACGAGCAGTACTTC. This codes for CASSFSGRALYRYEQYF. The V and J genes are TRBV12-3 or TRBV12-4 and TRBJ2-7, with 11 bases that match TRBD2. The trim removed 3 bases at V and 3 bases at J, leaving 10 bases unmatched. The CDR3 totals 17 residues.